This TCR beta chain was obtained from a study of cytomegalovirus exposure and HLA in healthy donors (dated by TCRdb to 2016 to 2017). About the investigation overall: According to an earlier analysis of around 600 of the donors, about 179 million T cells yielded 95 million to 140 million unique TCR beta sequences and approximately 300 Gb of sequence data. An early release covering 550 to 700 HLA-typed donors comprised around 300 gigabases of sequencing data and around 80 million unique TCR sequences. Among the approximately 400 genotyped donors, around 79% belonged to the genetic ancestry cluster associated with self-reported Caucasian donors. The study was designed to test whether signatures of past pathogen exposure could be identified by cataloging public T cell receptors. The study used immunosequencing to profile the T cell repertoires of several hundred subjects and linked those repertoires to cytomegalovirus serostatus. Besides the first cohort of roughly 700 subjects, a separate validation cohort made up of 120 different subjects was used. To predict cytomegalovirus infection status, the study combined high-throughput TCR immunosequencing, statistical association of individual TCRs with disease status, and machine learning. A later analysis re-examined previously published TCR beta repertoires from just over 650 donors and added high-resolution HLA genotyping to investigate patterns of TCR occurrence. In the later analysis, no new phenotypic data were used to find candidate immune exposures; instead, reliance was placed on TCR beta sequences and their occurrence across donors. In an earlier analysis of 500 to 650 of the donors, high-throughput TCR beta sequencing was used to judge whether each TCR beta V gene segment behaved as functional or pseudogenic. Donor age, sex, ethnicity and CMV serostatus were compiled together with the repertoire data. In a later genetic analysis, genome-wide SNP genotypes for about three fifths of the 666 donors were used, and that subset was treated as a discovery cohort. Every discovery cohort repertoire had been produced on one sequencing platform. Class I and class II HLA loci were covered by the typing at four-digit resolution. Typing coverage differed by locus: A, B, C, DRB1 and DQB1 were typed in about 629-640 donors, DQA1 in 522, DPA1 in around 600, and DPB1 in 450 to 480. About five DR-DQ haplotypes were handled as single units for association and clustering because linkage in the cohort was strong. On average, around 200,000 unique TCR beta nucleotide sequences were sequenced per donor among some 420 genotyped donors of the cohort, with around 19% of those sequences being non-productive.

To prepare the library, the immunoSEQ multiplex PCR assay was applied. For the multiplex PCR, a mixture combining 60 forward primers for TCR Vbeta segments and 13 reverse primers for TCR Jbeta segments was used. The CDR3 region of rearranged TCR beta genes was amplified from genomic DNA by a multiplex PCR assay. Amplified TCR beta libraries were sequenced as 87-base-pair reads on the Illumina HiSeq System. From the authors' description of their analysis: A later analysis tallied roughly 80 million unique TCR beta chains across the approximately 670 repertoires, and about 10 million of those chains were shared by two or more donors. Raw reads were error-corrected and collapsed into unique sequences with a nearest-neighbor algorithm that merged closely related sequences to remove PCR and sequencing errors. CDR3 sequences were aligned to IMGT reference sequences to assign V, D and J gene segments. For a sequence to be retained, a match of at least six nucleotides to both a V gene segment and a J gene segment was required. A rearrangement was called productive if the CDR3 had no stop codons and remained in frame with V and J, and every other rearrangement was called non-productive. Following IMGT convention, CDR3 was defined as the stretch from the second conserved V-encoded cysteine up to the conserved J-encoded phenylalanine. The earlier analysis of some 550 of the donors excluded any sequence lacking an unambiguous match to a single V gene segment. An earlier analysis of almost 600 of the donors classified V segments as functional when productive rearrangements were above 56.7% and as segregating when the standard deviation between donors was above 5%. To diagnose cytomegalovirus status from the catalog of TCR beta chain sequences, a statistical classification framework was built. In a later analysis, TCR nucleotide sequences were compared against IMGT/GENE-DB human TR gene sequences so that V and J genes could be assigned. A later analysis assigned CDR3 sequences and most-parsimonious VDJ recombination scenarios with the TCRdist pipeline. In a later analysis, every TCR beta chain was defined by the combination of its CDR3 amino acid sequence and its V-gene family, and reads without a unique V-gene family were dropped. In a later analysis, around 600 highly shared, low-generation-probability nucleotide sequences were removed to address suspected cross-contamination and a sequencing artifact. A later analysis calculated a clonal expansion index for each public chain from normalized within-repertoire ranks of inferred template counts. In a later analysis, generation probabilities were computed with a VDJ recombination model fitted to out-of-frame rearrangements, and the resulting probabilities were checked against IGoR. In a later analysis, hypergeometric tests were used to score TCR-TCR, TCR-HLA and TCR-CMV co-occurrence, with a repertoire-size bias correction applied to TCR pairs. False discovery rates were estimated in a later analysis by permuting HLA or CMV assignments 20 times. In a later analysis, co-occurring TCRs were grouped using DBSCAN, and TCRdist sequence similarity was added for clustering within HLA-allele-positive subsets. Repertoires with fewer than 30,000 or more than 120,000 public chains, plus five repertoires with anomalous nucleotide sharing, were excluded from co-occurrence clustering. This immuneACCESS table, as held by TCRdb, lists in-frame sequences with V and J called but not all clones. Of the missing ones, under half trace to an unresolved V gene in checked studies; the others have no known cause. That table gives V, J and clone size, and the DNA gave D and trimming. The sample yields 130,000 or so clones; roughly 79% were counted once. The ten largest clonotypes hold 1.5% to 2.5% of the sample.

About this clone itself: Which antigen it targets is not known. There are no base qualities to consult, and no much larger clone falls within one base.

In total, around 600 healthy bone marrow donors made up the cohort. All cohort members were sampled while nominally healthy, although unrecorded immune exposures were likely present. The donor was CMV seronegative and was included in the group of under 450 seronegative cohort members. Every donor gave a peripheral blood sample, and the peripheral blood mononuclear cells from that sample were used for TCR beta sequencing. Genomic DNA was extracted from the blood cell samples with the Qiagen DNeasy Blood Extraction Kit. V and J lose 7 bases and 9 bases, and a span of 17 bases separates them. CDR1 and CDR2 (ENHRY, SYGVKD) derive from the germline V gene. The CDR3 spans 13 residues, from the cysteine through the phenylalanine. Only the CDR3 DNA is retained, 39 bases long and in frame from the first base. Overall study outcomes, separate from this receptor: Some IMGT-functional V segments, including TRBV6-2 and TRBV6-3, could not be distinguished by the 87-base-pair reads and were therefore excluded. Across donors, most TCR sequences were observed very rarely, whereas some public TCRs were present in many individuals. When HLA alleles, especially DR and DQ, strongly co-occurred, attributing TCR associations to individual alleles was difficult. This cohort had only TCR beta chains sequenced, and the lack of alpha or paired-chain data limited which features could be detected. A later genetic analysis reported fewer N-insertions in productive TCRs among donors in an Asian-associated ancestry cluster than the approximately 670-donor mean. Sequencing depth was assumed to be roughly uniform across donors in the presence/absence analyses, though that assumption may not hold. Because HLA typing was unavailable for some donors at each locus, only the typed subset was used in association tests. Correlated functional status among segregating V segments might reflect linkage disequilibrium, but an unknown experimental factor could not be ruled out. In a later analysis, more than 15,000 TCR beta sequences were associated with specific HLA alleles at a false discovery rate of 0.05. A later analysis found that HLA-associated TCR beta chains were more clonally expanded and had lower generation probabilities than equally common non-associated chains. The study listed around 160 TCR beta chains as associated with cytomegalovirus. The classifier was reported to diagnose cytomegalovirus status with high specificity and sensitivity in both the original cohort and the validation cohort. According to a later analysis, parvovirus B19, influenza, CMV and Epstein-Barr virus appeared linked to several top co-occurrence clusters. A later analysis found that TCR association rates varied across HLA loci, with DRB1 alleles showing the most associated TCRs and HLA-C alleles the fewest. The earlier analysis of almost 600 of the donors excluded 15 to 20 rarely observed V segments, including chromosome 9 orphons, because counts were too low. A further reported finding was that TCR beta sequences accurately predicted the HLA-A and HLA-B alleles for most subjects in the first cohort. According to the authors, the approach could potentially be generalized to other disease states and immunological phenotypes. Most CMV-associated TCR beta chains appeared to be HLA-restricted in a later analysis, and the HLA associations seemed to be driven largely by CMV exposure. Broadly in line with IMGT annotations, most TCR beta V segments showed up in productive rearrangements about 87% or about 30% of the time in an earlier analysis of 587 of the donors. The only immune exposure information available for the cohort was CMV serostatus. The sequencing pipeline was judged likely to have produced a cluster of highly shared sequence variants as a technical artifact. A few of the identified cytomegalovirus-associated TCR beta chains were confirmed in vitro to be specific for cytomegalovirus antigens. In a later genetic analysis, a missense DCLRE1C variant was associated with V-gene and J-gene trimming of TCR beta chains, and the association was replicated in an independent cohort.

This clonotype originated in a woman aged 40 to 55 in good health and CMV-seronegative. Sequencing was done on a sample of PBMCs. This sequence uses TRBV10-3 and TRBJ2-3; the D segment could be TRBD1, given 6 matching bases. The nucleotides read TGTGCCATCAATGGACAGCAGGGCACCACGCAGTATTTT. Its protein is CAINGQQGTTQYF.